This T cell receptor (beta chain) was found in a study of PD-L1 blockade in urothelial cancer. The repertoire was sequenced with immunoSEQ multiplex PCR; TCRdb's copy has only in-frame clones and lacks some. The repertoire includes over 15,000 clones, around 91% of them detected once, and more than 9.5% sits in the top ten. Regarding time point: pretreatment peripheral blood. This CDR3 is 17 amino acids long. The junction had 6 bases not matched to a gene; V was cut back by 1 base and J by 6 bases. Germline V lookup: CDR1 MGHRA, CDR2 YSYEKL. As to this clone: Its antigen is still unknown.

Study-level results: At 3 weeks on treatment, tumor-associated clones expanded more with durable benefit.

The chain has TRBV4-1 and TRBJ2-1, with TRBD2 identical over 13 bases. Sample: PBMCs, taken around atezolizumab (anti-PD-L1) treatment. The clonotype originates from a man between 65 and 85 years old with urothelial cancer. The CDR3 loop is CASSQVLRTSGSNEQFF. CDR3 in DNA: TGCGCCAGCAGCCAAGTTTTGCGGACTAGCGGGAGCAATGAGCAGTTCTTC.